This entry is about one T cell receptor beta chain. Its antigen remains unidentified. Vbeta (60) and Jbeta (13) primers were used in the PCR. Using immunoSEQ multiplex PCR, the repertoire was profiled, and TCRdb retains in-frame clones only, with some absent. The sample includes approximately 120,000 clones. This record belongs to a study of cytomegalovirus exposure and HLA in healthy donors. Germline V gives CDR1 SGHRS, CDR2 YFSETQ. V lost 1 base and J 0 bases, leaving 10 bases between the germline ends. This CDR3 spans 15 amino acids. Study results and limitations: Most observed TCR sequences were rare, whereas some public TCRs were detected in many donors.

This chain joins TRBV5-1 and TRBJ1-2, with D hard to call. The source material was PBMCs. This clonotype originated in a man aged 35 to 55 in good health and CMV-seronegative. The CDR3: CASSLYVGANYGYTF. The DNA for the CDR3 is TGCGCCAGCAGCTTGTATGTCGGGGCTAACTATGGCTACACCTTC.